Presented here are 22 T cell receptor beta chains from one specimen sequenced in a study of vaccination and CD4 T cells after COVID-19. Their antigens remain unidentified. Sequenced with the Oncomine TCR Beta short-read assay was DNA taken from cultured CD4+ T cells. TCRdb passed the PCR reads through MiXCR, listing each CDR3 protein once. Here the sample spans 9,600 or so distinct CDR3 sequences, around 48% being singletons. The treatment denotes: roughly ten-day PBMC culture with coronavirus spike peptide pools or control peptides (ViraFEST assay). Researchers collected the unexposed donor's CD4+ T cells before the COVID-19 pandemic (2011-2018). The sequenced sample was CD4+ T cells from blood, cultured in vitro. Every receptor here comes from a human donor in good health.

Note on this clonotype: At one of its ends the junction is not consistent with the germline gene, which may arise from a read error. CDR3 nucleotides: TGTGCCAGCAGCCTAGCGGGAGGCACCACAGATACGCAGTATTTT. It translates to CASSLAGGTTDTQYF. The chain recombines TRBV7-2 with TRBJ2-3; the match to TRBD2 covers 11 bases. Looked up from germline, CDR1 is SGHTA and CDR2 is FQGNSA. CDR3 length equals 15 residues.

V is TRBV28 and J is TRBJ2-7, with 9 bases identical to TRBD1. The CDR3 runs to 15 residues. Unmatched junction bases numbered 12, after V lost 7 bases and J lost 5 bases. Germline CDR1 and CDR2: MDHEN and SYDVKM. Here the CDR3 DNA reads TGTGCCAGCACCCCCCTGGACAGGGGTGGGAACGAGCAGTACTTC. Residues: CASTPLDRGGNEQYF. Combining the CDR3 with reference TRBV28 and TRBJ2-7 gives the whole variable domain DVKVTQSSRYLVKRTGEKVFLECVQDMDHENMFWYRQDPGLGLRLIYFSYDVKMKEKGDIPEGYSVSREKKERFSLILESASTNQTSMYLCASTPLDRGGNEQYFGPGTRLTVT.

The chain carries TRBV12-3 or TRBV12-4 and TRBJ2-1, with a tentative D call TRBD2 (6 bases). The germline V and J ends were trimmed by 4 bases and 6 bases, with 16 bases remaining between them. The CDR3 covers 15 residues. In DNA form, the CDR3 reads TGTGCCAGCAGTTCCGTGACTAGGACTCGCAATGAGCAGTTCTTC. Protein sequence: CASSSVTRTRNEQFF.

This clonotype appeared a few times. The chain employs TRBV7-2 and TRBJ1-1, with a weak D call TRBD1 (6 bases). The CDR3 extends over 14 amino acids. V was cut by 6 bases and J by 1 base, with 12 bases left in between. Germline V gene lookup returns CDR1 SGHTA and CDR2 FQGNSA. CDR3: CASRLDRQNTEAFF. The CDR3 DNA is TGTGCCAGCAGGCTAGACAGGCAGAACACTGAAGCTTTCTTT.

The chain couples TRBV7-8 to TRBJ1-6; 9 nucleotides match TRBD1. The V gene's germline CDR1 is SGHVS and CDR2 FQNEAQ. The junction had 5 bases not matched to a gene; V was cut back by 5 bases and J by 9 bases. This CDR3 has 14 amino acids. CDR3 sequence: CASSVDRGRSPLHF. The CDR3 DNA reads TGTGCCAGCAGCGTGGACAGGGGTCGTTCACCCCTCCACTTT.

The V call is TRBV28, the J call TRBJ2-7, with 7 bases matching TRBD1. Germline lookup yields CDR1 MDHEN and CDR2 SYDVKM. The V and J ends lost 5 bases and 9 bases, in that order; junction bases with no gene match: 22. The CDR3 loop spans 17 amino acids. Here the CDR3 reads CASSPVGAGGTLRGQYF. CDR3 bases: TGTGCCAGCAGTCCGGTTGGGGCAGGGGGAACCCTACGAGGGCAGTACTTC.

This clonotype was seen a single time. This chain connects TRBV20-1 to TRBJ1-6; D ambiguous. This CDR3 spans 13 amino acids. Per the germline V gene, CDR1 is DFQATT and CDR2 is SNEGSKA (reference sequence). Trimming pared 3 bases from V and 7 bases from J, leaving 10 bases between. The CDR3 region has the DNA TGCAGTGCTAGTCTAGACAAAAATTCACCCCTCCACTTT. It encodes CSASLDKNSPLHF.

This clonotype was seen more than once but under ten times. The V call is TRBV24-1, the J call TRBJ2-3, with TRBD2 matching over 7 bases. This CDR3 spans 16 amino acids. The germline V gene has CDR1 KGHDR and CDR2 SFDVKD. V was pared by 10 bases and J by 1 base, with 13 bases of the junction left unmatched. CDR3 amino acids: CATQASAGWGTDTQYF. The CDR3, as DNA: TGTGCCACGCAAGCTTCAGCGGGATGGGGCACAGATACGCAGTATTTT.

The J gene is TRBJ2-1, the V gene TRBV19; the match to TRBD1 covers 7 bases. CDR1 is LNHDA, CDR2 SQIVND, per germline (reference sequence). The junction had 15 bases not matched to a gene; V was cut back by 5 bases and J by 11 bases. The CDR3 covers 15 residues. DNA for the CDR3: TGTGCCAGTAGTTTACAGGGGCACTATACAATGAAGCAGTTCTTC. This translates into CASSLQGHYTMKQFF.

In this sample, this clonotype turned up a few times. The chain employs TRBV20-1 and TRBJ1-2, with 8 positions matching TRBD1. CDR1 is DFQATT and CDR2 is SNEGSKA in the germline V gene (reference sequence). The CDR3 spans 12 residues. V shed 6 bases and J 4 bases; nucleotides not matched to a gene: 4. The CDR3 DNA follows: TGCAGTGCGCCGACAGGGGCCTATGGCTACACCTTC. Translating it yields CSAPTGAYGYTF.

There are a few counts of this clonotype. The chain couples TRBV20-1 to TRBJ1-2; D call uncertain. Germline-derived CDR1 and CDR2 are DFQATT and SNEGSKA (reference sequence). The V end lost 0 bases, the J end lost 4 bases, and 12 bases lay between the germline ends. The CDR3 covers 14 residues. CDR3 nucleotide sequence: TGCAGTGCTAGAGAATGGGGAGGCGGCTATGGCTACACCTTC. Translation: CSAREWGGGYGYTF.

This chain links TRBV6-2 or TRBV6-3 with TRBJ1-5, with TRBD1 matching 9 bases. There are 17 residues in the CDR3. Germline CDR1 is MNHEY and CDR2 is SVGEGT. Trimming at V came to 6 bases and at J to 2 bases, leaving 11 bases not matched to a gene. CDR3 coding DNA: TGTGCCAGCAGGGCCGGGACAGGGTGGATAGGCAATCAGCCCCAGCATTTT. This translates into CASRAGTGWIGNQPQHF.

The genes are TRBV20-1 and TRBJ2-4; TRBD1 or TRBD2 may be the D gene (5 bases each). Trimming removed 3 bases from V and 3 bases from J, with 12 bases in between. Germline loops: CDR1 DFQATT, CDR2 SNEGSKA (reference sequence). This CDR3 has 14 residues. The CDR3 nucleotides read TGCAGTGCTAGGTCGGGGCCCGGCAAAAACATTCAGTACTTC. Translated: CSARSGPGKNIQYF.

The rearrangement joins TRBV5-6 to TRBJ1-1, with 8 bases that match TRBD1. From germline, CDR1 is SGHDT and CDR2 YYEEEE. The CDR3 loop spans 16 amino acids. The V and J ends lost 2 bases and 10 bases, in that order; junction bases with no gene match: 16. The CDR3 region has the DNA TGTGCCAGCAGCTTTGCTGGGGGACAGGTAGACAGCGGAGCTTTCTTT. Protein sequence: CASSFAGGQVDSGAFF.

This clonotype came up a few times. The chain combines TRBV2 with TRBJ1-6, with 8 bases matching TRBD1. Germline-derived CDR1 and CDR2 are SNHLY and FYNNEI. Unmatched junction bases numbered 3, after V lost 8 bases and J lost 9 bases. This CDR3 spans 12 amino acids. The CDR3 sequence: CASGTGSSPLHF. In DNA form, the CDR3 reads TGTGCCAGCGGGACAGGCTCTTCACCCCTCCACTTT. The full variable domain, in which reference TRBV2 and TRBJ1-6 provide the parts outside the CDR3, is EPEVTQTPSHQVTQMGQEVILRCVPISNHLYFYWYRQILGQKVEFLVSFYNNEISEKSEIFDDQFSVERPDGSNFTLKIRSTKLEDSAMYFCASGTGSSPLHFGNGTRLTVT.

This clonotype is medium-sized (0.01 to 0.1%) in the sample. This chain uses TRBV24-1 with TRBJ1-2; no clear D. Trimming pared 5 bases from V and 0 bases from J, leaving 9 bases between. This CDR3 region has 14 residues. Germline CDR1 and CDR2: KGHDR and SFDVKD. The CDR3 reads CATSAAIPNYGYTF. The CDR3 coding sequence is TGTGCCACCAGTGCAGCCATACCTAACTATGGCTACACCTTC.

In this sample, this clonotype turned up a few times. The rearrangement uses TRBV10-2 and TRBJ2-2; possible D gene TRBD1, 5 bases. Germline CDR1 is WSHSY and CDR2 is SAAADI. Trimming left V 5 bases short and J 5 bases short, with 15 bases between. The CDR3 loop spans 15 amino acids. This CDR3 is CASSTRQGWTGELFF. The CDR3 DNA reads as TGCGCCAGCAGTACCAGGCAGGGATGGACCGGGGAGCTGTTTTTT.

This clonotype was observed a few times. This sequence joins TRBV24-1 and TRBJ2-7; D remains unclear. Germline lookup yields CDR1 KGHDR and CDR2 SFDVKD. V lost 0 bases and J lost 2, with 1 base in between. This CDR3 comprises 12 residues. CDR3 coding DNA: TGTGCCACCAGTGATTTGCCCTACGAGCAGTACTTC. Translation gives CATSDLPYEQYF.

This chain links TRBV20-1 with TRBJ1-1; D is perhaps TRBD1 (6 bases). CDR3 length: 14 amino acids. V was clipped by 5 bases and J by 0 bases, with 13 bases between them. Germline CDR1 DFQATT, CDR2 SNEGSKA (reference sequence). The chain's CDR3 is CSAYSDRLNTEAFF. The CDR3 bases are TGCAGTGCTTACAGCGACAGGTTGAACACTGAAGCTTTCTTT.

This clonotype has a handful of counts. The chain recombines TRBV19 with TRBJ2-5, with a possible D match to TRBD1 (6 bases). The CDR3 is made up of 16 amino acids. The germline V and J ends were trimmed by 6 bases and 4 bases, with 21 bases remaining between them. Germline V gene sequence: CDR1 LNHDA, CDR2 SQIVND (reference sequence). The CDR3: CASSNIRDIGRETQYF. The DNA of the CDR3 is TGTGCCAGTAGCAACATCCGGGACATAGGTAGAGAGACCCAGTACTTC.

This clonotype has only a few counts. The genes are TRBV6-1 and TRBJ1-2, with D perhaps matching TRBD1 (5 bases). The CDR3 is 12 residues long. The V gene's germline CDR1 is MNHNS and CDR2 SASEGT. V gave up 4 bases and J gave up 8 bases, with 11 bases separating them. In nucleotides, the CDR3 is TGTGCCAGCAGTGTTCAGGGCCTGGGCTACACCTTC. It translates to CASSVQGLGYTF.

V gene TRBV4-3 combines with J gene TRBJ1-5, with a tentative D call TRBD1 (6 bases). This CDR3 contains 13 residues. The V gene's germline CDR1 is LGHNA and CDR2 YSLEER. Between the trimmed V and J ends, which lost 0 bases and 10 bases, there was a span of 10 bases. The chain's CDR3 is CASSQERGQPQHF. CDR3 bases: TGCGCCAGCAGCCAAGAACGGGGACAACCCCAGCATTTT.